This TCR beta chain derives from a study of blood T cell repertoires in COVID-19. Study at large: There were acute and convalescent COVID-19 samples, and they came from the United States, Italy and Spain.

As processed by the authors: Nucleated cell counts were estimated from reference gene primer amplification. This table comes from immunoSEQ multiplex PCR, and its TCRdb copy is limited to in-frame clones, with some not included. V, J and clone size are those of that table, while D and trimming were read from the DNA. Altogether some 410,000 clones are present, 70% to 90% being singletons, with the ten largest covering approximately 1%. Enrollees, roughly 18 to 90 years old, lived in approximately 25 US areas. In assigning cohorts, the study relied on participant-reported clinical history. V lost 1 base, J lost 10 bases, and 14 bases lay in between. Looked up from germline, CDR1 is SGHTA and CDR2 is FQGTGA. This CDR3 region has 14 residues.

V gene TRBV7-3 combines with J gene TRBJ2-1; a weak D match, TRBD1 (5 bases). The source material was PBMCs or T cells enriched from blood (not recorded which). The TCR originated in a woman in her 30s with acute COVID-19. The DNA for the CDR3 is TGTGCCAGCAGCTTAAACGGTTGGGGCGGCGAGCAGTTCTTC. Its translation is CASSLNGWGGEQFF.